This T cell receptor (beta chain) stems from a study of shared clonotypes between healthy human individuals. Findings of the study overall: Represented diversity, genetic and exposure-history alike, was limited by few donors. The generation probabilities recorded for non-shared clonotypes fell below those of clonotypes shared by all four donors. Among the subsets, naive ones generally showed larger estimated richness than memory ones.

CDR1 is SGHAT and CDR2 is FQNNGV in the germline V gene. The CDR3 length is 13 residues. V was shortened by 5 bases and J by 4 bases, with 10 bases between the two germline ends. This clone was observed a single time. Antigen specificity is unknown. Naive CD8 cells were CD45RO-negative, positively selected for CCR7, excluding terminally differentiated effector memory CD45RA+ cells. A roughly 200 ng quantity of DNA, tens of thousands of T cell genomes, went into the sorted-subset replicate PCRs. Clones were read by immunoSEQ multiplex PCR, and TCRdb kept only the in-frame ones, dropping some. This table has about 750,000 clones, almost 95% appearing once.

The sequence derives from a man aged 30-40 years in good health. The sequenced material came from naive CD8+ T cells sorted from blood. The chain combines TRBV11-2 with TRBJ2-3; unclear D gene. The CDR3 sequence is CASSAAPADTQYF. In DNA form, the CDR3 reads TGTGCCAGCAGCGCAGCACCGGCAGATACGCAGTATTTT.